This T cell receptor beta chain derives from a study of cytomegalovirus exposure and HLA in healthy donors. On the study more broadly: The same platform as the approximately 670 first-cohort repertoires was used for the 100 to 150 validation repertoires, a later analysis reported.

The sample holds one count of this clone. As yet, its antigen is unknown. General study findings and limits: In vitro experiments confirmed that a few CMV-associated chains were specific for CMV antigens. A later analysis found first-cohort TCR clusters tended to co-occur in the 90 to 150 validation repertoires.

Only in-frame clones appear in the TCRdb table, and some are missing; sequencing was by immunoSEQ multiplex PCR. The sample consists of about 140,000 clones, roughly nine tenths of them appearing once. The donors were members of the validation cohort, which comprised about 120 subjects and was separate from the first cohort of around 700 subjects. Germline V gives CDR1 MNHEY, CDR2 SMNVEV (reference sequence). J gave up 4 bases and V 8 bases, and 8 bases lay outside the gene matches. This CDR3 contains 14 residues. The sequence was collected from a man aged 18-30 years in good health and CMV-seronegative. The V call is TRBV27, the J call TRBJ2-3, with 8 bases aligning to TRBD1. The material sequenced was PBMCs. The CDR3 sequence is CASRETGVADTQYF. CDR3 coding DNA: TGTGCCAGCCGGGAGACAGGGGTCGCAGATACGCAGTATTTT.